The 15 T cell receptor beta chains below all came from one sample that was sequenced in a study of neurological immune-mediated disorders. TCRdb ran MiXCR on the 5' RACE reads and lists one entry per CDR3 protein. The profile shows about 55,000 distinct CDR3 sequences, around 3.6% of them singletons. The sequenced sample consisted of PBMCs. These receptors were collected from a young man with multiple sclerosis.

This chain uses TRBV5-1 with TRBJ1-4; D gene unclear. Deletions cut 0 bases from V and 3 bases from J, with 6 bases between. Germline lookup yields CDR1 SGHRS and CDR2 YFSETQ. CDR3 size: 14 residues. The CDR3 nucleotides read TGCGCCAGCAGCTTGGCCGCGTCTAATGAAAAACTGTTTTTT. It encodes CASSLAASNEKLFF.

This clonotype has a count of ten or more. J is TRBJ2-7 and V is TRBV20-1; no clear D gene. The V end was cut by 3 bases, the J end by 4 bases, with 7 bases between. The CDR3 sequence is 11 residues long. CDR1 and CDR2 (germline): DFQATT, SNEGSKA (reference sequence). CDR3 nucleotide sequence: TGCAGTGCTAGCAGAGGTTACGAGCAGTACTTC. It is translated as CSASRGYEQYF.

This clonotype came up many times. The rearrangement joins TRBV19 to TRBJ1-2; no clear D gene. V lost 7 bases, J lost 2 bases, and 11 bases lay in between. CDR1 is LNHDA and CDR2 is SQIVND in the germline V gene (reference sequence). The CDR3 runs 13 residues. CDR3 loop: CASTASGNYGYTF. The CDR3 nucleotides are TGTGCCAGTACAGCGTCTGGGAACTATGGCTACACCTTC.

The sample holds many counts of this clonotype. The rearrangement uses TRBV7-9 and TRBJ2-7, with 9 bases fitting TRBD1. This CDR3 has 14 amino acids. Trimming cost V 6 bases and J 5 bases; bases outside gene matches: 8. Germline V gene data show CDR1 as SEHNR and CDR2 as FQNEAQ (reference sequence). The CDR3 sequence is CASRPLQGANEQYF. The CDR3 DNA reads as TGTGCCAGCAGACCTCTACAGGGGGCCAACGAGCAGTACTTC. Combining the CDR3 with reference TRBV7-9 and TRBJ2-7 gives the whole variable domain DTGVSQNPRHKITKRGQNVTFRCDPISEHNRLYWYRQTLGQGPEFLTYFQNEAQLEKSRLLSDRFSAERPKGSFSTLEIQRTEQGDSAMYLCASRPLQGANEQYFGPGTRLTVT.

This clonotype was observed at least ten times. The chain couples TRBV12-3 or TRBV12-4 to TRBJ2-6; D is possibly TRBD2 (5 bases). Trimming stripped 2 bases from V and 2 bases from J, with 7 bases between. The CDR3 sequence is 15 residues long. The CDR3 DNA reads TGTGCCAGCAGTTTAAGGCGGGCTGGGGCCAACGTCCTGACTTTC. It encodes CASSLRRAGANVLTF.

This clonotype was seen many times. This chain links TRBV7-8 with TRBJ2-1; D remains unclear. The germline gives CDR1 SGHVS, CDR2 FQNEAQ. The CDR3 has 15 amino acids. V lost 4 bases and J 6 bases, leaving 16 bases between the germline ends. The CDR3: CASSSGRVASNEQFF. Here the CDR3 DNA reads TGTGCCAGCAGCTCCGGACGGGTAGCAAGCAATGAGCAGTTCTTC.

The chain is built from TRBV28 and TRBJ2-1, with 7 nucleotides matching TRBD1. The CDR3 loop spans 15 amino acids. Per germline, CDR1 MDHEN and CDR2 SYDVKM. V shed 4 bases, J shed 10 bases, and the junction held 13 bases outside the gene matches. The chain's CDR3 is CASSSTGDPGEEQFF. The CDR3 DNA sequence: TGTGCCAGCAGTTCCACAGGGGATCCCGGCGAAGAGCAGTTCTTC.

This clonotype was counted at least ten times. V is TRBV12-3 or TRBV12-4 and J is TRBJ1-2; D uncertain. V lost 7 bases to trimming and J lost 2 bases, with 11 bases between them. This CDR3 spans 13 amino acids. CDR3 loop: CASTESGNYGYTF. In DNA form, the CDR3 reads TGTGCCAGCACCGAGAGTGGGAACTATGGCTACACCTTC.

The V call is TRBV5-1, the J call TRBJ2-3; no definite D call. The germline V gene encodes CDR1 SGHRS and CDR2 YFSETQ. The CDR3 loop spans 16 amino acids. The V end lost 2 bases, the J end lost 2 bases, and 15 bases lay between the germline ends. The CDR3 DNA follows: TGCGCCAGCAGCTTAGGCAGCTCACAACCCACAGATACGCAGTATTTT. Its translation: CASSLGSSQPTDTQYF. The full variable domain, in which reference TRBV5-1 and TRBJ2-3 provide the parts outside the CDR3, is KAGVTQTPRYLIKTRGQQVTLSCSPISGHRSVSWYQQTPGQGLQFLFEYFSETQRNKGNFPGRFSGRQFSNSRSEMNVSTLELGDSALYLCASSLGSSQPTDTQYFGPGTRLTVL.

Many counts were recorded for this clonotype. The rearrangement links TRBV5-1 to TRBJ2-5; the D call may be TRBD1 or TRBD2 (6 bases each). This CDR3 region has 15 residues. V shed 4 bases and J shed 4 bases, with 17 bases lying between them. Germline V gene lookup returns CDR1 SGHRS and CDR2 YFSETQ. DNA for the CDR3: TGCGCCAGCAGCGAGGGGGGAGGATACGGAGAGACCCAGTACTTC. Its protein product is CASSEGGGYGETQYF.

This clonotype was counted many times. The chain uses TRBV15 and TRBJ1-2, with D tentatively TRBD1 (5 bases). CDR3 length: 16 residues. V dropped 3 bases and J dropped 6 bases, with 20 bases sitting between them. The germline V gene has CDR1 LNHNV and CDR2 YYDKDF (reference sequence). The CDR3 coding sequence is TGTGCCACCAGCAGTCCCAATTTCGGGACCGAGGATGGCTACACCTTC. Translating it yields CATSSPNFGTEDGYTF.

This clonotype was seen ten or more times. The CDR3 nucleotides read TGCGCCAGCAGCTTGGTACCTGGAGCTGAGCAGTTCTTC. This sequence encodes CASSLVPGAEQFF. The chain uses TRBV5-1 and TRBJ2-1; no clear D. The CDR3 extends over 13 amino acids. Germline CDR1 and CDR2: SGHRS and YFSETQ. V was shortened by 0 bases and J by 9 bases, with 10 bases between the two germline ends.

This clonotype was seen repeatedly, ten times or more. V gene TRBV11-3 combines with J gene TRBJ2-3, with 8 positions matching TRBD1. V shed 5 bases and J 7 bases; nucleotides not matched to a gene: 11. Germline CDR1 reads SGHNT; CDR2 reads YENEEA. This CDR3 spans 15 amino acids. The CDR3 DNA sequence: TGTGCCAGCAGCGCGGGGACAGGACCAAAGAATACGCAGTATTTT. The encoded protein is CASSAGTGPKNTQYF.

V gene TRBV21-1 combines with J gene TRBJ2-7; the D call TRBD2 from the table was never checked on the DNA. TRBV21-1 is a pseudogene locus. The length of the CDR3 is 16 residues. CDR3 sequence reads: CASSKCSVSRSKEQYF. The CDR3 DNA sequence: TGTGCCAGCAGCAAATGCTCGGTTAGTCGGAGTAAAGAGCAGTACTTC.

This clonotype was detected ten times or more. The genes are TRBV29-1 and TRBJ2-5; 7 nucleotides agree with TRBD2. Germline CDR1 and CDR2: SQVTM and ANQGSEA. The CDR3 consists of 14 residues. V dropped 6 bases and J dropped 5; count of bases not matched to a gene: 12. The CDR3 DNA reads as TGCAGCGTCCCCGGGGACGGGAGGCGGGAGACCCAGTACTTC. Translated, it gives CSVPGDGRRETQYF.